This entry concerns a single T cell receptor (beta chain). The antigen it recognizes is unknown. No base-level quality is on record; no much larger clone is a single base apart. The donors were healthy, HIV-negative adults with no recently reported acute infections or vaccinations. All donors were Caucasian adults living in Nashville, Tennessee, USA. For unsorted samples, some 90 million PBMCs were counted and genomic DNA was extracted with the QIAamp DNA Blood Mini kit. Blood was collected by leukapheresis, and PBMCs were isolated by Ficoll-Histopaque density gradient centrifugation and then cryopreserved in liquid nitrogen vapor phase. Using the deep immunoSEQ assay, multiplex PCR amplified TCR CDR3 regions from genomic DNA. For each cell subset, the extracted genomic DNA was distributed evenly across all wells of several immunoSEQ 96-well plates, and each plate served as one replicate. For unsorted PBMC, approximately 0.3 ug of genomic DNA, equivalent to approximately 30,000 T cell genomes, went into each replicate PCR. Ten immunoSEQ deep assay plates were used to sequence unsorted PBMC genomic DNA. The purified libraries were quantified using a Qubit 3.0 fluorometer, sized with a Bioanalyzer 2100, and then quantified again using the KAPA Library Quantification kit. A separate single-read 150-cycle Illumina NextSeq 550 flow cell was used to sequence each immunoSEQ 96-well plate. In the paper's pipeline: Because the immunoSEQ output held only junctional sequences and lacked quality scores, the filtering could not match the filtering applied to full-length reads. Sequences were annotated with PyIR, a Python wrapper for IgBLAST v1.9, using IMGT germline references to assign V/J genes and CDR3. Reads were filtered out if the reads had weak V/J assignments (E-value above 1e-6), no CDR3, stop codons, out-of-frame junctions, or ambiguous translated residues. V3J clonotypes were defined as sequences sharing the same inferred V gene, J gene, and CDR3 amino acid sequence. To compute the percentage overlap between repertoires, the number of shared unique clonotypes was divided by the size of the smaller repertoire. Repertoire richness was assessed with RTK rarefaction, the Chao1 estimator, and Recon v2.1 estimates of unobserved clonotypes. TCRdb carries this immuneACCESS record with in-frame sequences only. Its versions omit some clonotypes, under half of them owing to an unresolved V gene in the studies checked, with the rest unexplained. V and J calls and clone size come straight from that table; D and trimming were deduced from the DNA. This sample holds about 480,000 clones; 60% to 80% were observed only once. Roughly an eighth of the sample belongs to the ten largest clones.

This entry is derived from a study of shared clonotypes between healthy human individuals (dated by TCRdb to between 2020 and 2021). For context, the study as a whole: The cohort included three men and a couple of women between 18 and 49 years of age. The study deeply sequenced blood TCR repertoires of five healthy adults to estimate repertoire size and the extent of clonotype sharing between individuals. To increase sequencing depth and limit assay-specific biases, different laboratories used diverse techniques to prepare libraries and sequence TCR repertoires. Leukapheresis yielded between about 0.94 and 10 billion PBMCs per donor.

The CDR3 has 13 amino acids, counting the end cysteine and phenylalanine. Only the CDR3 DNA is retained, 39 bases long and in frame from the first base. V drops 4 bases and J drops 14 bases, leaving 20 bases in between. The CDR1 and CDR2 encoded by the germline V gene are SGHTA and FQGNSA. General conclusions and limits of the study: Only blood was sampled, and tissue TCR repertoires likely differ from those in blood. The small number of donors limited the genetic and exposure-history diversity represented. Pairwise subsampling indicated that sequencing depth was expected to affect the degree of clonotype sharing among donors.

The rearranged chain carries TRBV7-2 and TRBJ1-1, and perhaps TRBD1 as D gene, on 5 matching bases. Sequencing was performed on PBMCs. The clonotype was recovered from a woman aged 40 to 49 in good health. Some clones in this sample may be carry-over from other donors' samples. CDR3 protein: CASSSQGARTGFF. Here is the DNA: TGTGCCAGCAGCTCCCAGGGCGCCCGAACGGGATTCTTT. The CDR3, completed at both ends by the reference TRBV7-2 and TRBJ1-1 genes, gives the full variable domain GAGVSQSPSNKVTEKGKDVELRCDPISGHTALYWYRQSLGQGLEFLIYFQGNSAPDKSGLPSDRFSAERTGGSVSTLTIQRTQQEDSAVYLCASSSQGARTGFFGQGTRLTVV.